This T cell receptor (beta chain) derives from a study of cytomegalovirus exposure and HLA in healthy donors. With regard to this clone: The target antigen is unknown.

Amplification used 60 Vbeta primers and 13 Jbeta primers. Assay used: immunoSEQ multiplex PCR; TCRdb lists only in-frame clones, some missing. Of approximately 190,000 clones listed, 75% to 85% are singletons. This CDR3 spans 14 amino acids. CDR1 and CDR2 (germline): SGHTS, YDEGEE. V lost 7 bases, J lost 7 bases, and 9 bases stayed unmatched. Those who donated were healthy bone marrow donors. Overall study results and limits: Indistinguishability led to the exclusion of some V segments, TRBV6-2 and TRBV6-3 included. A later analysis showed that HLA-associated TCR beta chains had undergone more clonal expansion than equally common others. TCR beta sequences numbering 15,000 to 20,000 were associated with HLA alleles at 0.05 false discovery rate in a later analysis.

The source is a woman aged 18-35 years in good health and CMV-seronegative. Material: PBMCs. The chain uses TRBV5-8 and TRBJ2-2, with 8 positions matching TRBD2. DNA for the CDR3: TGTGCCAGCGTGACGGGAGGGCCCAACGGGGAGCTGTTTTTT. Amino acid sequence: CASVTGGPNGELFF. Full variable domain (remainder filled in from reference TRBV5-8 and TRBJ2-2): EAGVTQSPTHLIKTRGQQATLRCSPISGHTSVYWYQQALGLGLQFLLWYDEGEERNRGNFPPRFSGRQFPNYSSELNVNALELEDSALYLCASVTGGPNGELFFGEGSRLTVL.